The rows below give T cell receptor beta chains drawn from one sample of a study of T cell changes during pregnancy in multiple sclerosis. Here immunoSEQ multiplex PCR was the method, and the copy in TCRdb shows in-frame clones only, minus some. The table lists roughly 38,000 clones, around 91% of them singletons. Sequenced here: CD4+ T cells from peripheral blood mononuclear cells, sampled in the second trimester of pregnancy. The receptors were sampled from a female donor in good health, enrolled as a control in a pregnancy study. Each CDR3 is given with its conserved first and last residue. D genes are given only for firm matches. The listing skips clone size in some rows; elsewhere it reads once, few, many or a size class.

size	V	length	D	J	DNA	CDR3
-	TRBV19	14	-	TRBJ2-2	TGTGCCAGTAATTCGCGGGGGAACACCGGGGAGCTGTTTTTT	CASNSRGNTGELFF
-	TRBV5-1	15	TRBD2	TRBJ2-3	TGCGCCAGCAGCCAACGGGGGGAAGTCACAGATACGCAGTATTTT	CASSQRGEVTDTQYF
-	TRBV19	14	-	TRBJ1-5	TGTGCCAGTCGAGACTTCTTAGGCAATCAGCCCCAGCATTTT	CASRDFLGNQPQHF
-	TRBV4-1	16	TRBD2	TRBJ2-2	TGCGCCAGCAGCCAAGCTAGCGGGGCGAACACCGGGGAGCTGTTTTTT	CASSQASGANTGELFF
-	TRBV4-1	15	TRBD2	TRBJ2-3	TGCGCCAGCAGCAAAGGGACTAGCGGGGGGAATACGCAGTATTTT	CASSKGTSGGNTQYF
once	TRBV6-1	11	-	TRBJ2-1	TGTGCCAGCAGTGAGGCTAGCGAGCAGTTCTTC	CASSEASEQFF
-	TRBV7-9	15	TRBD1	TRBJ2-7	TGTGCCAGCAGCTCCGGACAGGGTTCAAACGACGAGCAGTACTTC	CASSSGQGSNDEQYF
-	TRBV28	15	TRBD1	TRBJ1-2	TGTGCCAGCAGTCCCCCCGACAGGGAGGCGTATGGCTACACCTTC	CASSPPDREAYGYTF
-	TRBV27	15	-	TRBJ2-5	TGTGCCAGCAGTTCCCGGGGCAACAGGGAGGAGACCCAGTACTTC	CASSSRGNREETQYF
-	TRBV5-1	14	TRBD2	TRBJ2-4	TGCGCCAGCAGCTTTACGGGGGGGGGAAACATTCAGTACTTC	CASSFTGGGNIQYF
-	TRBV19	13	-	TRBJ2-3	TGTGCCAGCCTGGGGACACTCACAGATACGCAGTATTTT	CASLGTLTDTQYF
-	TRBV27	14	-	TRBJ1-6	TGTGCCAGCAGTTTGACAGGCAATAATTCACCCCTCCACTTT	CASSLTGNNSPLHF
-	TRBV28	16	-	TRBJ1-5	TGTGCCAGCAGTCCTCGACAGGTTAAACACCAAGTGGCCCAGCATTTT	CASSPRQVKHQVAQHF
-	TRBV9	14	-	TRBJ2-5	TGTGCCAGCAGCGGAGGAAGCGGATGGGAGACCCAGTACTTC	CASSGGSGWETQYF
-	TRBV6-1	13	-	TRBJ2-5	TGTGCCACAGGGGCGGCAGGGCGAGAGACCCAGTACTTC	CATGAAGRETQYF
-	TRBV18	17	TRBD1	TRBJ2-2	TGTGCCAGCTCACCACAGACAGGGGGCGAGTTATCCGGGGAGCTGTTTTTT	CASSPQTGGELSGELFF
-	TRBV19	12	-	TRBJ1-5	TGTGCCAGTAGTATCCAGGGTCAGCCCCAGCATTTT	CASSIQGQPQHF
few	TRBV5-1	13	-	TRBJ1-1	TGCGCCAGCAGTTTGGACAGGAACACTGAAGCTTTCTTT	CASSLDRNTEAFF
-	TRBV5-4	13	-	TRBJ1-2	TGTGCGTGGGCAGAGACAGCTAACTATGGCTACACCTTC	CAWAETANYGYTF
once	TRBV9	15	TRBD1	TRBJ2-2	TGTGCCAGCAGCGTAGAAGGGGGCAGGACCGGGGAGCTGTTTTTT	CASSVEGGRTGELFF